A selection of T cell receptor beta chains follows, all from one sample in a study of blood T cell repertoires in COVID-19. Clones were read by immunoSEQ multiplex PCR, and TCRdb kept only the in-frame ones, dropping some. The table lists approximately 51,000 clones, approximately 85% of them singletons. Sequencing used peripheral blood. These receptors were taken from a human donor in a cohort sampled during active COVID-19. CDR3s include the opening cysteine and the closing phenylalanine or tryptophan. A D gene is named only where the DNA matches it firmly. Rows may omit the clone size; those that give it use once, few, many or a size class.

clone_size,v_call,d_call,j_call,cdr3_nt,cdr3_aa
NA,TRBV3-1/TRBV3-2,NA,TRBJ2-7,TGTGCCAGCAGCCAGCTGGGACCGGCGGGGTCCTACGAGCAGTACTTC,CASSQLGPAGSYEQYF
NA,TRBV6-5,NA,TRBJ1-2,TGTGCCAGCCCGGGACAAGAATATGGCTACACCTTC,CASPGQEYGYTF
NA,TRBV11-1,NA,TRBJ1-1,TGTGCCAGCAGCCAACAGGTAAACACTGAAGCTTTCTTT,CASSQQVNTEAFF
NA,TRBV6-5,TRBD1,TRBJ1-2,TGTGCCAGCAGGTGGACAGGGGGCGACTACACCTTC,CASRWTGGDYTF
NA,TRBV4-1,NA,TRBJ1-1,TGCGCCAGCAGCCAAGGGGTTGGCAGGGGATTAATGCGGGACACTGAAGCTTTCTTT,CASSQGVGRGLMRDTEAFF
NA,TRBV20-1,NA,TRBJ1-6,TGCAGTGCTAGTCCCCAGGGGTTAATCGCGTCACCCCTCCACTTT,CSASPQGLIASPLHF
NA,TRBV14,NA,TRBJ1-1,TGTGCCAGCAGCCAGACCGACAGACACACTGAAGCTTTCTTT,CASSQTDRHTEAFF
NA,TRBV28,NA,TRBJ1-2,TGTGCCAGCACCATTCCGGGGGGGCCCGGGGGCTACACCTTC,CASTIPGGPGGYTF
NA,TRBV19,TRBD1,TRBJ1-1,TGTGCCAGTATCGACAGGGGGCCGGCTGGCACTGAAGCTTTCTTT,CASIDRGPAGTEAFF
NA,TRBV6-5,NA,TRBJ1-2,TGTGCCAGCAGCCCATCGGGCATACGGGGTGGCTACACCTTC,CASSPSGIRGGYTF
few,TRBV18,TRBD1,TRBJ1-5,TGTGCCAGCGGGACAGGGGGAAATCAGCCCCAGCATTTT,CASGTGGNQPQHF
NA,TRBV28,NA,TRBJ1-5,TGTGCCAGCAGTTCCTACAGGGCAAGGCAGCCCCAGCATTTT,CASSSYRARQPQHF
NA,TRBV6-5,NA,TRBJ1-2,TGTGCCAGCAGTTACTCTGGAACTAGGGAAGGCTACACCTTC,CASSYSGTREGYTF
NA,TRBV2,NA,TRBJ2-7,TGTGCCAGCAGAATGGGCAGCTCCTACGAGCAGTACTTC,CASRMGSSYEQYF
NA,TRBV2,NA,TRBJ1-1,TGTGCCAGCCGAGTCGGTTACAGTGGGACTGAAGCTTTCTTT,CASRVGYSGTEAFF
NA,TRBV7-9,NA,TRBJ1-4,TGTGCCAGCAGCTTCCTTAGGGAGCCGGAAAAACTGTTTTTT,CASSFLREPEKLFF
NA,TRBV6-2/TRBV6-3,TRBD1,TRBJ2-5,TGTGCCAGCAGTAGGGACAGGGAAGAGACCCAGTACTTC,CASSRDREETQYF
NA,TRBV7-9,TRBD2,TRBJ2-1,TGTGCCAGCAGCTTCTCTCTAGCGGGAGATGATGAGCAGTTCTTC,CASSFSLAGDDEQFF
NA,TRBV7-9,NA,TRBJ2-5,TGTGCCAGCAGCTTTGACTTACCCGAGACCCAGTACTTC,CASSFDLPETQYF
NA,TRBV12-3/TRBV12-4,NA,TRBJ2-1,TGTGCCAGCAGCAGGGGTCATGAGCAGTTCTTC,CASSRGHEQFF
NA,TRBV19,NA,TRBJ1-1,TGTGCCAGTATTCCGACTGGGGGGACTGAAGCTTTCTTT,CASIPTGGTEAFF
NA,TRBV4-1,TRBD2,TRBJ2-1,TGCGCCAGCAGCCAGACTAGCGGGGGCTCTTACAATGAGCAGTTCTTC,CASSQTSGGSYNEQFF
NA,TRBV7-3,NA,TRBJ2-1,TGTGCCAGCAGCTCATATGTGAGCTCCTACAATGAGCAGTTCTTC,CASSSYVSSYNEQFF
NA,TRBV5-1,NA,TRBJ2-2,TGCGCCAGCAGCGCATCAGGGGAGCGGGAGCTGTTTTTT,CASSASGERELFF
NA,TRBV19,TRBD1,TRBJ1-5,TGTGCCACGAAAGAAGGACAGGTCAACAATCAGCCCCAGCATTTT,CATKEGQVNNQPQHF
NA,TRBV2,NA,TRBJ2-3,TGTGCCAGCAGTGAGGAGGGGTTGAGAACAGATACGCAGTATTTT,CASSEEGLRTDTQYF
NA,TRBV7-2,NA,TRBJ2-2,TGTGCCAGCAGCTTTAACAGGGAGGAGCTGTTTTTT,CASSFNREELFF
NA,TRBV18,TRBD1,TRBJ2-5,TGTGCCAGCTCACCACAGCACGGGACAGGGCAAGAGACCCAGTACTTC,CASSPQHGTGQETQYF
NA,TRBV7-2,NA,TRBJ1-2,TGTGCCAGCAGCCCCGGGGGGGGGCGCAAAAATGGCTACACCTTC,CASSPGGGRKNGYTF
NA,TRBV5-1,NA,TRBJ2-7,TGCGCCAGCAGCTTGCGGGCAGGGGTAGAAGAGCAGTACTTC,CASSLRAGVEEQYF
NA,TRBV23-1,TRBD1,TRBJ1-1,TGCGCCAGCAGTCCAAACGGGGCAGGGGGCGAACTGAACACTGAAGCTTTCTTT,CASSPNGAGGELNTEAFF
few,TRBV2,NA,TRBJ1-1,TGTGCCAGCAGTGAACTAGGGCAGGGGTCCACTGAAGCTTTCTTT,CASSELGQGSTEAFF